This T cell receptor beta chain emerged from a study of blood T cell repertoires in COVID-19. Study summary: Collection of acute and convalescent COVID-19 samples took place in the United States, Italy and Spain. Sources were T cells, B-cell-depleted T cells, or PBMCs; the material itself was cDNA or gDNA.

The assay was immunoSEQ multiplex PCR, and TCRdb's table has in-frame clones only and misses some. The sample includes a few hundred thousand clones, roughly 80% of them seen just once. Per the germline V gene, CDR1 is SGHTA and CDR2 is FQGNSA. The CDR3 runs to 13 residues. V lost 5 bases, J lost 12 bases, and 17 bases lay in between. Clinical history as reported by participants underpinned cohort assignment. Material for sequencing was PBMCs or T cells enriched from blood (not recorded which). The rearrangement uses TRBV7-2 and TRBJ2-1; maybe TRBD2 (6 bases). This TCR derives from a man in his forties or fifties who had recovered from COVID-19. CDR3 region: CASSMGLTEVQFF. CDR3 sequence (DNA): TGTGCCAGCAGCATGGGACTCACTGAAGTGCAGTTCTTC.